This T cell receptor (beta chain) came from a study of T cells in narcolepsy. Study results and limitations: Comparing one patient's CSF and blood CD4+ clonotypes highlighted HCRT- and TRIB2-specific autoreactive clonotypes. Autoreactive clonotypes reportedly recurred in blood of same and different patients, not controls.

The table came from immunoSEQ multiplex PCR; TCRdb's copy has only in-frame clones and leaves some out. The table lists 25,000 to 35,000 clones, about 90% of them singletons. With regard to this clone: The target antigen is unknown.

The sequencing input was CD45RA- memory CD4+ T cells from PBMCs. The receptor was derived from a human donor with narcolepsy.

CDR3 bases: TGTGCCTGTCGACTAGCGGAGCCGCTATACTTC. The encoded protein is CACRLAEPLYF. The chain couples TRBV30 to TRBJ2-7; 9 bases are shared with TRBD2. The V segment lost 6 bases and the J segment 13 bases; nucleotides outside the gene matches: 10. The CDR3 sequence is 11 residues long. The germline CDR1 and CDR2 sequences are GTSNPN and SVGIG (reference sequence).